This TCR beta chain was found in a study of T cells in Graves' hyperthyroidism and ophthalmopathy (dated by TCRdb to the late 2010s). A note on the overall study: To identify distinguishing TCR V-J signatures, a discovery cohort of around 100 patients was used, comprising 40 to 45 with Graves' ophthalmopathy and around 57 with stable Graves' hyperthyroidism. TCR Vbeta CDR3 sequencing of fewer than 150 peripheral blood samples (over 40 ophthalmopathy, approximately 80 hyperthyroidism and 17 progressor patients) is reported in the paper. Thyroid tissue and blood T-cell repertoires from six or seven Graves' hyperthyroidism patients were also compared in the study. The approximately 90 discovery patients were divided at random into training and test sets in a 7:3 ratio. Whether ophthalmopathy could be predicted prospectively was tested in an independent validation cohort made up of about 20 hyperthyroidism patients plus 17 patients who later progressed to ophthalmopathy. After blood sampling, hyperthyroidism patients were treated with methimazole at a starting dose of 30 mg daily, and ophthalmopathy patients were treated with high-dose intravenous methylprednisolone. On the study overall, not on this receptor specifically: In validation, the model predicted progression to ophthalmopathy with approximately 71% sensitivity and about 73% specificity, a median of 6.5 months before onset. A 13 V-J signature model separated ophthalmopathy from stable hyperthyroidism, with roughly 88% sensitivity and about 81% specificity in cross-validation and 80%/75% in testing. Most expanded thyroid clonotypes (frequency above 0.001) were also found in blood, which suggests that blood repertoires may mirror thyroid immune responses. No statistical method was used to fix the sample size in advance, and group allocation was not hidden from the investigators.

Patients with uncontrolled infections, other autoimmune diseases, pregnancy or lactation were excluded. Diagnoses relied on clinical symptoms, serum thyroxine and TRAb, thyroid ultrasound and orbital computed tomography. Total RNA was extracted using Trizol reagent, and RNA quality was assessed on an Agilent 2100 Bioanalyzer. Including the terminal cysteine and phenylalanine, the CDR3 comprises 16 residues. The CDR3 DNA has 48 bases and is translated from base 1. V and J are trimmed by 2 bases and 4 bases, and the gene matches miss 11 bases of the junction. The germline V gene (reference sequence) specifies DFQATT as CDR1 and SNEGSKA as CDR2. As to this clonotype: Its antigen remains unidentified. No qualities accompany the bases; no much larger clone lies one base away.

Amplification of TCR beta CDR3 regions was carried out from RNA transcripts. The TCR CDR3 was subjected to a first round of RT-PCR using the HTBI primer set and the Qiagen OneStep RT-PCR kit. The libraries were constructed in a second round of multiplex PCR and then size-selected and purified. The libraries were sequenced on an Illumina HiSeq2000 using paired-end 100 bp reads. The authors' analysis ran thus. Raw data were processed with SOAPnuke, discarding reads with adapters, uncalled bases, mean Phred below 15, or no exact constant-primer or identifier match. High-quality paired reads were merged with COPE v1.2.5, and unique nucleotide sequences were defined as clonotypes. MiTCR v1.1 was used to align clonotypes to the IMGT TRBV, TRBD and TRBJ reference segments. The analysis included only V-J combinations with a frequency above 0.0001, which together covered 99% to 99.2% of the repertoires. The TCS score was defined as F50 (clonal expansion) divided by E x V (chaos), with BLOSUM62-based TCRdist calculated between CDR3 peptides within each V-J. Welch's t-statistics and random forest reduced 514 V-J features to 10 to 15, which were used in a naive Bayes classifier (R e1071). Thyroid-blood repertoire similarity was quantified with the Morisita-Horn index. The public reads were reanalyzed by TCRdb: fastp trimming at Q25, MiXCR alignment, in-frame beta chains only. Rows matching on CDR3 protein sequence are summarized as one entry with the most common DNA and genes. TCRdb's processing, not the authors' own work, is the source of the V and J calls. For this sample the table gives 500,000 to 600,000 distinct CDR3 sequences, of which around 42% were detected only once. Roughly 20% of the sample comes from the top ten.

This clonotype was obtained from an adult woman with Graves' disease, either hyperthyroidism or ophthalmopathy (not recorded which). The V gene is TRBV20-1 and the J gene is TRBJ1-2; 9 central nucleotides agree with TRBD1. The sample comprised peripheral blood or thyroid tissue (not recorded which). The CDR3 is CSARSGTGPRGYGYTF. The nucleotide sequence is given as TGCAGTGCTAGATCTGGGACAGGGCCCAGGGGCTATGGCTACACCTTC.